This T cell receptor beta chain comes out of a study of shared clonotypes between healthy human individuals. Study summary: Used for every donor were three CD4 naive, three CD4 memory, two CD8 naive and one CD8 memory plate.

Negatively enriched CD4+ T cells were divided by CD45RA into naive and memory. Germline assignment: CDR1 LNHDA and CDR2 SQIVND (reference sequence). V lost 5 bases, J lost 6 bases, and 14 bases lay in between. There are 14 residues in the CDR3. Profiling relied on immunoSEQ multiplex PCR, and the TCRdb table lists in-frame clones only, not all of them. The sample records some 1.5 million clones, roughly 96% being singletons. The receptor comes from a man aged 25 to 45 in good health. The V call is TRBV19, the J call TRBJ2-1, with a tentative D call TRBD2 (5 bases). The sequencing sample was made of naive CD4+ T cells sorted from blood. Subset specified: CD45RA+ positively selected. CDR3 nucleotide sequence: TGTGCCAGTAGTGTAGGACTTCGGGGCAATGAGCAGTTCTTC. Its translation: CASSVGLRGNEQFF.